A single sample is the source of the 18 T cell receptor beta chains below, sequenced in a study of cytomegalovirus exposure and HLA in healthy donors. With 60 Vbeta and 13 Jbeta primers, the PCR was carried out. The method was immunoSEQ multiplex PCR; TCRdb's version includes in-frame clones alone and lacks a portion of them. The sample contains about 83,000 clones, 70% to 85% of which appear only once. Material: PBMCs. These receptors were taken from a man between 60 and 75 years old in good health and CMV-seronegative.

This chain uses TRBV19 with TRBJ2-1, with D uncertain. V lost 1 base and J lost 0, with 7 bases in between. The CDR3 has 15 amino acids. Germline values: CDR1 LNHDA, CDR2 SQIVND (reference sequence). CDR3 sequence (DNA): TGTGCCAGTAGTATAGCCGAGAGCTCCTACAATGAGCAGTTCTTC. Residues: CASSIAESSYNEQFF. The variable domain in full, completed from reference TRBV19 and TRBJ2-1, reads DGGITQSPKYLFRKEGQNVTLSCEQNLNHDAMYWYRQDPGQGLRLIYYSQIVNDFQKGDIAEGYSVSREKKESFPLTVTSAQKNPTAFYLCASSIAESSYNEQFFGPGTRLTVL.

This clone was recorded a few times. The V and J genes are TRBV6-5 and TRBJ2-2; D might be TRBD1 (6 bases). The length of the CDR3 is 15 residues. V lost 7 bases and J lost 3, with 15 bases in between. CDR1 and CDR2 (germline): MNHEY, SVGAGI. The CDR3: CASIKLDSYTGELFF. Here the CDR3 DNA reads TGTGCCAGCATTAAGTTGGACAGCTACACCGGGGAGCTGTTTTTT.

The table lists this clone with a count of one. The chain has TRBV6-5 and TRBJ2-7, with 7 bases fitting TRBD1. CDR3 length equals 16 residues. Germline V CDR1 and CDR2: MNHEY, SVGAGI. With 0 bases clipped from V and 3 bases from J, the junction kept 8 bases outside the gene matches. The CDR3 DNA reads as TGTGCCAGCAGTTACTCGAGGGCAGGGGGAAGCTACGAGCAGTACTTC. Its protein is CASSYSRAGGSYEQYF.

This clone was seen a handful of times. CDR3 sequence reads: CASSSDFTDTQYF. The DNA of the CDR3 is TGTGCCAGCAGCTCGGACTTCACAGATACGCAGTATTTT. This chain connects TRBV11-1 to TRBJ2-3; possibly TRBD2 for D (5 bases). Trimming removed 4 bases from V and 2 bases from J, with 7 bases in between. Germline-derived CDR1 and CDR2 are SGHAT and FQDESV (reference sequence). The CDR3 length is 13 residues.

The V call is TRBV5-1, the J call TRBJ2-3; 10 nucleotides agree with TRBD1. CDR3 length: 16 amino acids. The V gene end was trimmed by 2 bases and the J gene end by 5 bases; junction bases not matched to a gene: 8. The germline gives CDR1 SGHRS, CDR2 YFSETQ. DNA for the CDR3: TGCGCCAGCAGCTTCATGGGGACAGGGGATGAAGATACGCAGTATTTT. The encoded protein is CASSFMGTGDEDTQYF.

The rearrangement uses TRBV5-1 and TRBJ2-1, with 9 bases identical to TRBD1. CDR3 size: 14 residues. V was pared by 0 bases and J by 7 bases, with 2 bases of the junction left unmatched. Germline V gives CDR1 SGHRS, CDR2 YFSETQ. CDR3 nucleotides: TGCGCCAGCAGCTTGGGGACAGGGGCAAATGAGCAGTTCTTC. It yields the protein CASSLGTGANEQFF.

V is TRBV30 and J is TRBJ1-2; TRBD1 is a possible D gene (5 bases). The CDR3 covers 13 residues. Germline V gene lookup returns CDR1 GTSNPN and CDR2 SVGIG (reference sequence). The V end lost 3 bases, the J end lost 6 bases, and 14 bases lay between the germline ends. The CDR3 DNA sequence: TGTGCCTGGAGAAGACAGATTCCTGATGGCTACACCTTC. The encoded protein is CAWRRQIPDGYTF.

The chain employs TRBV28 and TRBJ2-1, with a possible D match to TRBD2 (7 bases). This CDR3 has 15 amino acids. V was trimmed by 9 bases and J by 8 bases, leaving 23 bases between them. The germline V gene has CDR1 MDHEN and CDR2 SYDVKM. This CDR3 is CASRGGSPLSDEQFF. CDR3 nucleotides: TGTGCCAGTAGGGGGGGATCGCCCTTGAGCGATGAGCAGTTCTTC.

The V call is TRBV19, the J call TRBJ1-5, with D unclear. The CDR3 contains 13 residues. V lost 5 bases and J lost 4, with 9 bases in between. CDR1 and CDR2 from the germline V gene are LNHDA and SQIVND (reference sequence). The CDR3: CASSPTGNQPQHF. CDR3 DNA: TGTGCCAGTAGTCCCACGGGTAATCAGCCCCAGCATTTT.

This clone appeared a few times. The chain joins TRBV10-1 to TRBJ1-1; D remains ambiguous. Deletions cut 6 bases from V and 0 bases from J, with 8 bases between. The CDR3 runs to 13 residues. Germline V gene lookup returns CDR1 WNHNN and CDR2 SYGVQD (reference sequence). The CDR3 region is CASRQNMNTEAFF. The CDR3 nucleotides read TGCGCCAGCAGACAGAATATGAACACTGAAGCTTTCTTT.

This sequence joins TRBV2 and TRBJ1-1, with D tentatively TRBD1 (6 bases). V was shortened by 6 bases and J by 3 bases, with 14 bases between the two germline ends. The germline V gene encodes CDR1 SNHLY and CDR2 FYNNEI. The CDR3 consists of 14 residues. In nucleotides, the CDR3 is TGTGCCAGCAGCGTATCAGGGGCTTACACTGAAGCTTTCTTT. Its translation: CASSVSGAYTEAFF. Full variable domain (remainder filled in from reference TRBV2 and TRBJ1-1): EPEVTQTPSHQVTQMGQEVILRCVPISNHLYFYWYRQILGQKVEFLVSFYNNEISEKSEIFDDQFSVERPDGSNFTLKIRSTKLEDSAMYFCASSVSGAYTEAFFGQGTRLTVV.

The chain is built from TRBV5-1 and TRBJ2-5; maybe TRBD2 (6 bases). The V gene's germline CDR1 is SGHRS and CDR2 YFSETQ. CDR3 length: 14 amino acids. V lost 1 base, J lost 0 bases, and 7 bases lay in between. The CDR3 loop is CASSLWGDQETQYF. CDR3 coding DNA: TGCGCCAGCAGCTTGTGGGGGGACCAAGAGACCCAGTACTTC.

The CDR3 is CASSLQGLDEKLFF. The CDR3 DNA reads TGTGCCAGCAGCTTGCAGGGATTGGATGAAAAACTGTTTTTT. The V call is TRBV5-4, the J call TRBJ1-4; D possibly corresponds to TRBD1 (5 bases). The V end was cut by 1 base, the J end by 6 bases, with 10 bases between. Per germline, CDR1 SGHNT and CDR2 YYREEE (reference sequence). This CDR3 is built from 14 residues.

This sequence joins TRBV5-4 and TRBJ2-1; D remains unclear. V lost 2 bases to trimming and J lost 4 bases, with 10 bases between them. There are 14 residues in the CDR3. From germline, CDR1 is SGHNT and CDR2 YYREEE (reference sequence). The CDR3 reads CASSLPEPYNEQFF. The DNA for the CDR3 is TGTGCCAGCAGCTTACCAGAACCTTACAATGAGCAGTTCTTC.

The V gene is TRBV18, the J gene TRBJ2-7; the D gene is possibly TRBD1 (7 bases). V gave up 5 bases and J gave up 3 bases, with 14 bases separating them. The CDR3 is made up of 14 amino acids. From germline, CDR1 is KGHSH and CDR2 LQKENI. DNA of the CDR3: TGTGCCAGCTCATGGGGGGACAGCAACTACGAGCAGTACTTC. Residues: CASSWGDSNYEQYF.

The chain uses TRBV9 and TRBJ1-2; D perhaps matches TRBD1 (5 bases). The germline V and J ends were trimmed by 4 bases and 6 bases, with 28 bases remaining between them. The CDR3 loop spans 18 amino acids. Germline CDR1 reads SGDLS; CDR2 reads YYNGEE. In DNA form, the CDR3 reads TGTGCCAGCAGCCGAGTTAGGAGGGGTAAGACGACCGACCATGGCTACACCTTC. Residues: CASSRVRRGKTTDHGYTF.

The genes are TRBV5-1 and TRBJ2-1; D is uncertain. Germline-derived CDR1 and CDR2 are SGHRS and YFSETQ. There are 13 residues in the CDR3. The V end was cut by 0 bases, the J end by 5 bases, with 6 bases between. This chain's CDR3 is CASSLDSNNEQFF. The DNA of the CDR3 is TGCGCCAGCAGCTTGGACAGCAACAATGAGCAGTTCTTC. Full variable domain (remainder filled in from reference TRBV5-1 and TRBJ2-1): KAGVTQTPRYLIKTRGQQVTLSCSPISGHRSVSWYQQTPGQGLQFLFEYFSETQRNKGNFPGRFSGRQFSNSRSEMNVSTLELGDSALYLCASSLDSNNEQFFGPGTRLTVL.

This clone was seen a single time. The genes are TRBV5-6 and TRBJ1-5, with a weak D call TRBD1 (6 bases). This CDR3 has 16 amino acids. Germline loops: CDR1 SGHDT, CDR2 YYEEEE. V gave up 3 bases and J gave up 3 bases, with 16 bases separating them. CDR3 nucleotides: TGTGCCAGCAGCTGGGGGCGAGGGTCGATCAATCAGCCCCAGCATTTT. Protein product: CASSWGRGSINQPQHF.